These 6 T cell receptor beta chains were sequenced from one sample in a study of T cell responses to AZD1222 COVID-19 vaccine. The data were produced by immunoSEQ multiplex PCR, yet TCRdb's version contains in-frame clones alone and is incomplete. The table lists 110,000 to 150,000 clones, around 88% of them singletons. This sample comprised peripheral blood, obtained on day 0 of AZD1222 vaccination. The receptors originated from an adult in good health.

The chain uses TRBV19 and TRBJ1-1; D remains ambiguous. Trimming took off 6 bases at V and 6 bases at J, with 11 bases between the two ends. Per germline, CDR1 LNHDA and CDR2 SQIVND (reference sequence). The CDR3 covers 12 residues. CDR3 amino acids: CASRVGGAEAFF. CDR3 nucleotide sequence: TGTGCCAGTAGGGTAGGTGGGGCTGAAGCTTTCTTT.

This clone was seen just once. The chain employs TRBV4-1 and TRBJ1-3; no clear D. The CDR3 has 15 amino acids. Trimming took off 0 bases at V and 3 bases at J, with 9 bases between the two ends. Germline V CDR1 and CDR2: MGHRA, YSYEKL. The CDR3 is CASSQDPDVGNTIYF. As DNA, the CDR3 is TGCGCCAGCAGCCAAGATCCGGACGTTGGAAACACCATATATTTT.

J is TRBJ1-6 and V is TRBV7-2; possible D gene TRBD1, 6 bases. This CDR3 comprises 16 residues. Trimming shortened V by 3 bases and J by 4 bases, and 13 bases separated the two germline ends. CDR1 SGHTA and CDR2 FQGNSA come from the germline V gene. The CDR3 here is CASSFGGAGYNSPLHF. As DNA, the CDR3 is TGTGCCAGCAGCTTTGGGGGGGCTGGGTATAATTCACCCCTCCACTTT.

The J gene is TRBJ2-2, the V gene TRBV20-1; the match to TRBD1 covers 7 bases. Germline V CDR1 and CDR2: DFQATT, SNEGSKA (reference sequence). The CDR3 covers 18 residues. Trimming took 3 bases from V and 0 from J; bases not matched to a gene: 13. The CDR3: CSASRSFKDRSNTGELFF. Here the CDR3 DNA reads TGCAGTGCTAGTCGTTCATTTAAGGACAGGTCGAACACCGGGGAGCTGTTTTTT.

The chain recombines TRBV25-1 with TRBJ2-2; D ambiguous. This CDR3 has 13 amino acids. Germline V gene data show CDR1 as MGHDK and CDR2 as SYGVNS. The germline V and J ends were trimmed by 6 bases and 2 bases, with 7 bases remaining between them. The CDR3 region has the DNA TGTGCCAGCAGACATATTAACACCGGGGAGCTGTTTTTT. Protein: CASRHINTGELFF.

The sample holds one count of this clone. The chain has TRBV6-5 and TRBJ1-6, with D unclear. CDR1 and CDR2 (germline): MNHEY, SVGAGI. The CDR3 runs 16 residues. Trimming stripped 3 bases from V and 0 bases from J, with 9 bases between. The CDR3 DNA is TGTGCCAGCAGTTATCGGTGGAGCTCCTATAATTCACCCCTCCACTTT. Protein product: CASSYRWSSYNSPLHF.